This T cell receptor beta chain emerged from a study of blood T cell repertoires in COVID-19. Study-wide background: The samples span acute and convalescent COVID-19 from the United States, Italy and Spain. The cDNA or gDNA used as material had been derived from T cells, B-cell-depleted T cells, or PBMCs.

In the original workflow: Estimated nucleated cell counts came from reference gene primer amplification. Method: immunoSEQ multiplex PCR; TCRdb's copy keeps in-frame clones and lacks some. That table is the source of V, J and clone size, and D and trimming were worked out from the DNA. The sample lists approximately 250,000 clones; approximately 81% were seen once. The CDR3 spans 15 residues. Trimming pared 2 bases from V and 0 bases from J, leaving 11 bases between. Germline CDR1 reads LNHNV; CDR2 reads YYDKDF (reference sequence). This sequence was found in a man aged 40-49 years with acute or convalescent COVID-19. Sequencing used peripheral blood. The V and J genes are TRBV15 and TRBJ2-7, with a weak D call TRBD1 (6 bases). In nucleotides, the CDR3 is TGTGCCACCAGCAGATTGTCAGGGGCCTCCTACGAGCAGTACTTC. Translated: CATSRLSGASYEQYF.